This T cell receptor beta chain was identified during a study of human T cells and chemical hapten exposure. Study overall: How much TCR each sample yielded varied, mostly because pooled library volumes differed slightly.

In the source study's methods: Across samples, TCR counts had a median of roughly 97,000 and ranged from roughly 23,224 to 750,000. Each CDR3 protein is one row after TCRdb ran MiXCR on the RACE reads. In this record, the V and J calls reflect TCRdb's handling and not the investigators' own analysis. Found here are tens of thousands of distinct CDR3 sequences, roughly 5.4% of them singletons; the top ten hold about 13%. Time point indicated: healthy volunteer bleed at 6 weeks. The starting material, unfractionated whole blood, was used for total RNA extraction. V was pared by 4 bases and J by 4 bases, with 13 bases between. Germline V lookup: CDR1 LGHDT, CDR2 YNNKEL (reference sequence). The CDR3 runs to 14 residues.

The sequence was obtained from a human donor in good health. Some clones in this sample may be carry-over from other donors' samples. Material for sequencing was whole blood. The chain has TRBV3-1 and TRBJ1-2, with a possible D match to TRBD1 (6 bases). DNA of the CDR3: TGTGCCAGCAGCCTACAGGGAGGAGGCTATGGCTACACCTTC. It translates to CASSLQGGGYGYTF.